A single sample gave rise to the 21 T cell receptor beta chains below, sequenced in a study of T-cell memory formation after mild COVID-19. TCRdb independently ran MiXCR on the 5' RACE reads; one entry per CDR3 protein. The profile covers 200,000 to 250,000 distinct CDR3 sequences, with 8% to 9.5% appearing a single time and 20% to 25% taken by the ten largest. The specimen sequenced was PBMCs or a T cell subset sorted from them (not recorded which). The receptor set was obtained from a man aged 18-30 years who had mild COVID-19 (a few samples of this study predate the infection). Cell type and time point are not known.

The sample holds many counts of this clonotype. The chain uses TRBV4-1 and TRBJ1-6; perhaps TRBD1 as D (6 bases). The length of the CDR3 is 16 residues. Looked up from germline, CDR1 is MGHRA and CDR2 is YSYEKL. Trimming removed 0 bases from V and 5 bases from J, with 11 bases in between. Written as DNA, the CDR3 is TGCGCCAGCAGCCAAGATCGGGGGGCTCATAATTCACCCCTCCACTTT. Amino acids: CASSQDRGAHNSPLHF.

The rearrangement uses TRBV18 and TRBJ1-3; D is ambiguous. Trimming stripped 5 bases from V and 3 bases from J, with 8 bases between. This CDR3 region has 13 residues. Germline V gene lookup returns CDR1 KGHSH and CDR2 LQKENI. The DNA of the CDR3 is TGTGCCAGCTCAACGGACCATGGAAACACCATATATTTT. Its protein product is CASSTDHGNTIYF.

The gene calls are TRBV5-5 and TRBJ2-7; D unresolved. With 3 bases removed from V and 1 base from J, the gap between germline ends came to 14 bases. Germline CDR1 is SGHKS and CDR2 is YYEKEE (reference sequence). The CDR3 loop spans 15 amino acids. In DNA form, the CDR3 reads TGTGCCAGCAGCTCAGGTCCCAGTTCTTCCTACGAGCAGTACTTC. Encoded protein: CASSSGPSSSYEQYF.

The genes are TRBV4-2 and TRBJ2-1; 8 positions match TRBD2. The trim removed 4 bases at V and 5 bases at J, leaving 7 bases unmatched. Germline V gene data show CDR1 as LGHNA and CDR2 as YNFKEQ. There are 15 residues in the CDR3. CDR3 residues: CASSPRQAGDNEQFF. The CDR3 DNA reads TGTGCCAGCAGCCCTCGACAAGCGGGGGACAATGAGCAGTTCTTC.

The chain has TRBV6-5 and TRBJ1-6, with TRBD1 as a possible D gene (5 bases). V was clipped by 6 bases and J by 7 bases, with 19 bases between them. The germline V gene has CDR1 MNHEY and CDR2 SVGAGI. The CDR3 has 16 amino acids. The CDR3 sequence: CASRLGGSGRNSPLHF. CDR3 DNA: TGTGCCAGCAGGCTCGGGGGTTCAGGGAGGAATTCACCCCTCCACTTT.

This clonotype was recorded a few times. The CDR3 coding sequence is TGTGCCAGCAGTTTCGCTCCGACAGATACGCAGTATTTT. This codes for CASSFAPTDTQYF. V gene TRBV12-3 or TRBV12-4 combines with J gene TRBJ2-3; D call uncertain. Trimming stripped 3 bases from V and 3 bases from J, with 7 bases between. This CDR3 has 13 amino acids.

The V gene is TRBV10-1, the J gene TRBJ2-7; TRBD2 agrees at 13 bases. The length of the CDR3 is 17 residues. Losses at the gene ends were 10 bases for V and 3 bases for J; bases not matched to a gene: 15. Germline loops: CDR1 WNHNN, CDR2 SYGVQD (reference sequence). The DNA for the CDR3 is TGCGCCAACCTTAGACTAGCGGGGGGATATCCGAACTACGAGCAGTACTTC. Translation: CANLRLAGGYPNYEQYF.

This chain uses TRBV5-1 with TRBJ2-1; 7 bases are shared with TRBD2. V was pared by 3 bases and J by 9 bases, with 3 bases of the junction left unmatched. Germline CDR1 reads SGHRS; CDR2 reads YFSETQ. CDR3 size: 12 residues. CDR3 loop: CASSWGGSEQFF. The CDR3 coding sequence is TGCGCCAGCAGCTGGGGAGGGAGTGAGCAGTTCTTC.

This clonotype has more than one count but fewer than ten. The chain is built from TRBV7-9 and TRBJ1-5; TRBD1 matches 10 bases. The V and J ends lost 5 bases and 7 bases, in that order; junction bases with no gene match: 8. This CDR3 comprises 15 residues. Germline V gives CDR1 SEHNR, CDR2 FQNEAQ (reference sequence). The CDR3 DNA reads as TGTGCCAGCAGCCTCGGGGACAGGGGACAACAGCCCCAGCATTTT. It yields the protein CASSLGDRGQQPQHF.

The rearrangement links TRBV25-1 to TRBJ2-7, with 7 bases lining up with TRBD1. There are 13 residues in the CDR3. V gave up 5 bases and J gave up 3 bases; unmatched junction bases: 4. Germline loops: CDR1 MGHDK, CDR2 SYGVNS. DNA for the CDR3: TGTGCCAGCAGTCTACAGGGGTGCTACGAGCAGTACGTC. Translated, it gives CASSLQGCYEQYV.

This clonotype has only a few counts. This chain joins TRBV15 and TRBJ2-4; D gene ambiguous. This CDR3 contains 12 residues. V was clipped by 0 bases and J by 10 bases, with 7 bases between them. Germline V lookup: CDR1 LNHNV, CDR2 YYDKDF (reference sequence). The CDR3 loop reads CATSRDSGIQYF. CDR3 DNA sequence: TGTGCCACCAGCAGAGATAGTGGGATTCAGTACTTC.

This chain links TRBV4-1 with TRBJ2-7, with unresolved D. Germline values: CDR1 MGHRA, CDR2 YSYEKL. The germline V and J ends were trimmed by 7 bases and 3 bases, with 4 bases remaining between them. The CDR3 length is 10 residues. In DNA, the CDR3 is TGCGCCAGCAAATGCTACGAGCAGTACGTC. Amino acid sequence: CASKCYEQYV.

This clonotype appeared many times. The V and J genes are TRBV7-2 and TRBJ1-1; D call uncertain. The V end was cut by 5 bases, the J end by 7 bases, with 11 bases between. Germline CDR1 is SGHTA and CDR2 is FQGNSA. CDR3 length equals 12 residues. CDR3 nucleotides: TGTGCCAGCAGCGTCACCGGGATTGAAGCTTTCTTT. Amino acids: CASSVTGIEAFF.

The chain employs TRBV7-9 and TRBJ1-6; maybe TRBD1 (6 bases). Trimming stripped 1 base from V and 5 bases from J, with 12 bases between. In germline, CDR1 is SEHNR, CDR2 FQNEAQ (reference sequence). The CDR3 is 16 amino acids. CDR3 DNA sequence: TGTGCCAGCAGCTTAGTCCAGACAGGAGATAATTCACCCCTCCACTTT. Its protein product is CASSLVQTGDNSPLHF.

In DNA form, the CDR3 reads TGTGCCATCAGTGACCCCAGGGACAATCAGCCCCAGCATTTT. Amino acids: CAISDPRDNQPQHF. The chain uses TRBV10-3 and TRBJ1-5; a weak D match, TRBD1 (5 bases). This CDR3 region has 14 residues. Germline assignment: CDR1 ENHRY and CDR2 SYGVKD. V was trimmed by 3 bases and J by 3 bases, leaving 9 bases between them.

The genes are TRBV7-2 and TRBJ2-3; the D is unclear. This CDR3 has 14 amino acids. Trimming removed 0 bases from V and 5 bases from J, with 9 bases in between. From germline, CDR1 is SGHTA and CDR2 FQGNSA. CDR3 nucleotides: TGTGCCAGCAGCTTAGCGCGTACCCGAGATACGCAGTATTTT. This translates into CASSLARTRDTQYF.

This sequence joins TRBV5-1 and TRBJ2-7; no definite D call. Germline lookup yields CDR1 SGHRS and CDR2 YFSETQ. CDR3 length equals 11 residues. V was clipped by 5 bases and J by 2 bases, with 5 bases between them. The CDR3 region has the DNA TGCGCCAGCAGGCTCACCTACGAGCAGTACTTC. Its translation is CASRLTYEQYF.

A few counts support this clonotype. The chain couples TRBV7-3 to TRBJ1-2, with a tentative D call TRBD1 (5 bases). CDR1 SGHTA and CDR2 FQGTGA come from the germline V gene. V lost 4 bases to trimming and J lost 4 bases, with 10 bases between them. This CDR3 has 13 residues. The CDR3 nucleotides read TGTGCCAGCAGCTCTACCCAGGGCTATGGCTACACCTTC. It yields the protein CASSSTQGYGYTF.

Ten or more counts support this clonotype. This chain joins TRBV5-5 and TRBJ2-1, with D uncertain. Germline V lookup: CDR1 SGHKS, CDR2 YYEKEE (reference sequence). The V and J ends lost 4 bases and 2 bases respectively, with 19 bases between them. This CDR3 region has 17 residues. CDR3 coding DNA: TGTGCCAGCAGCCGACCAACCTACTTGCCACCCTACAATGAGCAGTTCTTC. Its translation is CASSRPTYLPPYNEQFF.

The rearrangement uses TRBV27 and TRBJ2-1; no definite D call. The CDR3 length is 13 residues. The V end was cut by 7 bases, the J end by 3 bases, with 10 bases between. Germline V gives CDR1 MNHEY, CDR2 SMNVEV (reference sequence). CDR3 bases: TGTGCCAGCACCACGGACGGCTACAATGAGCAGTTCTTC. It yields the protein CASTTDGYNEQFF.

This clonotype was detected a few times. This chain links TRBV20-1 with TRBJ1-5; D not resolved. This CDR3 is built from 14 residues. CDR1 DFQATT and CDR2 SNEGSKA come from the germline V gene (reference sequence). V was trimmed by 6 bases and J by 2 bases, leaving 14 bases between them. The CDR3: CSAELGSGNQPQHF. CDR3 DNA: TGCAGTGCCGAGCTTGGCAGCGGCAATCAGCCCCAGCATTTT.